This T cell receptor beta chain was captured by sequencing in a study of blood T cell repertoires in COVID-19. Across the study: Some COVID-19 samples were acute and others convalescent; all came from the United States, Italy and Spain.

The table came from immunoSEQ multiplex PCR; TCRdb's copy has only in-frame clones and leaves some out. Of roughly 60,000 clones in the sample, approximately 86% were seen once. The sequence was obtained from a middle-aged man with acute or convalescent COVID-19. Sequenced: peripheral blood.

The CDR3 nucleotides are TGTGCCAGCAGCCAAGAAAGGGGAGGCTATGGCTACACCTTC. Translated, it gives CASSQERGGYGYTF. This chain links TRBV14 with TRBJ1-2; D is possibly TRBD1 (5 bases). CDR3 size: 14 residues. V was cut by 0 bases and J by 4 bases, with 9 bases left in between. In germline, CDR1 is SGHDN, CDR2 FVKESK.